This TCR beta chain was obtained from a study of regulatory T cells in long-lasting Graves disease. V dropped 4 bases and J dropped 0; count of bases not matched to a gene: 3. The germline gives CDR1 DFQATT, CDR2 SNEGSKA (reference sequence). The CDR3 is 14 residues long. Overall study findings and caveats: Few sampled subjects may have lowered accuracy.

Noted time point: newly diagnosed GD, antithyroid drugs for less than 3 months. The TCR library used RNA extracted from PBMCs. The sample holds a few counts of this clonotype. Its antigen is as yet unknown. For TCR beta, libraries came from iRepertoire HTBI primers and Arm-PCR of CDR3 regions. Using its own MiXCR run on the multiplex PCR reads, TCRdb lists one record per CDR3 protein. The table includes 410,000 or so distinct CDR3 sequences, about 15% detected once. These data also formed part of another study, on T cells in Graves' hyperthyroidism and ophthalmopathy. That study reports: Absent ophthalmopathy progression within 18 months defined stable Graves' hyperthyroidism. Most clonotypes expanded in the thyroid (above 0.001) were also present in blood.

The source material was peripheral blood mononuclear cells (PBMCs), sampled at new diagnosis, from a patient treated with antithyroid drugs. The TCR sequence derives from a woman in her twenties or thirties with Graves disease. V and J are TRBV20-1 and TRBJ2-1, with TRBD2 matching 7 bases. CDR3 loop: CSANSGISYNEQFF. DNA of the CDR3: TGCAGTGCTAACAGCGGGATCTCCTACAATGAGCAGTTCTTC.